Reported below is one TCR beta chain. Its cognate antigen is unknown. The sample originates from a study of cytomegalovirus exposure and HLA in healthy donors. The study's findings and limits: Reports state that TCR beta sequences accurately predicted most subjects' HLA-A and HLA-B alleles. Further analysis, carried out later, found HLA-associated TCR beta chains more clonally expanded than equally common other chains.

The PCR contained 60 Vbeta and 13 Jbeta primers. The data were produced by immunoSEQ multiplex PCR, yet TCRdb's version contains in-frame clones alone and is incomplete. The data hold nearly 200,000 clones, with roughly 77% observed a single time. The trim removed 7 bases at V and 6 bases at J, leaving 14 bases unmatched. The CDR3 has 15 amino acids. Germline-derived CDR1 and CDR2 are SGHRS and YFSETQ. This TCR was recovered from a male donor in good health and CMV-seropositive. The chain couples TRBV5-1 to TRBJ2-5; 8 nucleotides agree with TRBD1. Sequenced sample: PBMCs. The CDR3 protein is CASFEGAGGGKTQYF. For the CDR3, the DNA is TGCGCCAGCTTTGAGGGAGCAGGGGGCGGTAAGACCCAGTACTTC.